A single sample is the source of the 17 T cell receptor beta chains below, sequenced in a study of T-cell reconstitution after alpha-beta-depleted transplantation in children. As it was prepared, the TCRbeta library received unique molecular identifiers. TCRdb re-called the PCR reads with MiXCR, one entry per CDR3 protein. The data contain fewer than 550,000 distinct CDR3 sequences, 15% to 20% of them singletons. This material consisted of PBMCs, mostly from graft donor cells, taken 360 days after TCRalphabeta/CD19-depleted stem cell transplant. These receptors originate from a boy under two years old who had a stem cell transplant for Wiskott-Aldrich syndrome, so the T cells may come from the graft donor.

This clonotype was seen only a few times. This chain uses TRBV6-5 with TRBJ1-5; no firm D call. CDR3 length: 13 residues. The V gene's germline CDR1 is MNHEY and CDR2 SVGAGI. V lost 6 bases and J lost 3, with 9 bases in between. CDR3 in amino acids: CASRPPVNQPQHF. DNA of the CDR3: TGTGCCAGCAGACCGCCAGTCAATCAGCCCCAGCATTTT.

This rearrangement joins TRBV24-1 to TRBJ2-7, with unresolved D. The CDR3 consists of 11 residues. Germline V lookup: CDR1 KGHDR, CDR2 SFDVKD. Trimming stripped 1 base from V and 6 bases from J, with 3 bases between. The CDR3 reads CATSDLTEQYF. In DNA, the CDR3 is TGTGCCACCAGTGATTTAACCGAGCAGTACTTC.

V is TRBV20-1 and J is TRBJ2-7, with 7 bases lining up with TRBD1. The CDR3 has 16 amino acids. V lost 1 base to trimming and J lost 2 bases; unmatched junction nucleotides: 11. Germline V gene data show CDR1 as DFQATT and CDR2 as SNEGSKA (reference sequence). The CDR3, as DNA: TGCAGTGCTAGAGTCCCCAGGGGGACATCGGCCTACGAGCAGTACTTC. It translates to CSARVPRGTSAYEQYF.

This sequence joins TRBV6-5 and TRBJ2-2; 7 bases match TRBD1. The CDR3 sequence is 14 residues long. The germline CDR1 and CDR2 sequences are MNHEY and SVGAGI. V was pared by 6 bases and J by 3 bases, with 4 bases of the junction left unmatched. The CDR3 DNA is TGTGCCAGCAGACTACAGGGGCACACCGGGGAGCTGTTTTTT. Its protein is CASRLQGHTGELFF.

In its sample, this clonotype was seen many times. The chain joins TRBV11-2 to TRBJ2-1; tentatively, D is TRBD2 (6 bases). CDR3 size: 16 residues. The germline CDR1 and CDR2 sequences are SGHAT and FQNNGV. V lost 1 base and J lost 4, with 14 bases in between. The DNA for the CDR3 is TGTGCCAGCAGCTTAGCGGCCGGGACTTTTTACAATGAGCAGTTCTTC. Protein: CASSLAAGTFYNEQFF.

This clonotype occurred many times. The J gene is TRBJ1-1, the V gene TRBV6-2 or TRBV6-3; 8 bases map to TRBD1. V was pared by 7 bases and J by 3 bases, with 4 bases of the junction left unmatched. The CDR3 is made up of 13 amino acids. CDR1 is MNHEY, CDR2 SVGEGT, per germline. Here the CDR3 DNA reads TGTGCCAGCACCTTGACAGGGGACACTGAAGCTTTCTTT. Translating it yields CASTLTGDTEAFF.

This clonotype was observed a handful of times. J is TRBJ2-3 and V is TRBV10-2; tentative D call: TRBD1 (5 bases). This CDR3 contains 15 residues. V was shortened by 5 bases and J by 1 base, with 13 bases between the two germline ends. Germline-derived CDR1 and CDR2 are WSHSY and SAAADI. The CDR3 protein is CASSTTPTGTDTQYF. The CDR3 DNA reads TGCGCCAGCAGTACCACCCCGACAGGCACAGATACGCAGTATTTT.

V usage is TRBV4-3 and J usage is TRBJ2-7; TRBD1 matches 7 bases. The V segment lost 3 bases and the J segment 3 bases; nucleotides outside the gene matches: 11. The length of the CDR3 is 16 residues. Germline V gene data show CDR1 as LGHNA and CDR2 as YSLEER. CDR3 nucleotides: TGCGCCAGCAGCCATGGGACGACAGGGAACCTCTACGAGCAGTACTTC. This translates into CASSHGTTGNLYEQYF.

This clonotype has just one count. The chain carries TRBV5-1 and TRBJ1-1, with D uncertain. Trimming took off 4 bases at V and 6 bases at J, with 13 bases between the two ends. The CDR3 has 13 amino acids. Germline CDR1 SGHRS, CDR2 YFSETQ. CDR3 bases: TGCGCCAGCAGCCGTTCCTCAAATGCTGAAGCTTTCTTT. Translating gives CASSRSSNAEAFF.

In this sample, this clonotype turned up a few times. The CDR3 protein is CASSQGQVYLYGYTF. CDR3 coding DNA: TGTGCCAGCAGTCAGGGACAGGTGTATCTCTATGGCTACACCTTC. This chain joins TRBV12-3 or TRBV12-4 and TRBJ1-2, with 8 bases matching TRBD1. V lost 5 bases, J lost 4 bases, and 9 bases stayed unmatched. The CDR3 runs to 15 residues.

The V gene is TRBV7-8, the J gene TRBJ2-5; D possibly corresponds to TRBD2 (6 bases). This CDR3 comprises 13 residues. Germline loops: CDR1 SGHVS, CDR2 FQNEAQ. Trimming took 3 bases from V and 8 from J, leaving 13 bases between them. The CDR3 sequence is CASSLRRVKTQYF. CDR3 DNA sequence: TGTGCCAGCAGCTTGAGGAGGGTGAAAACCCAGTACTTC.

The chain is built from TRBV12-3 or TRBV12-4 and TRBJ2-5, with 12 bases matching TRBD2. The junction had 17 bases not matched to a gene; V was cut back by 8 bases and J by 4 bases. The CDR3 runs to 18 residues. CDR3 protein: CASLPYRGLAGTGETQYF. CDR3 in DNA: TGTGCCAGCCTTCCCTACCGAGGACTAGCGGGGACGGGAGAGACCCAGTACTTC.

This clonotype was recorded a few times. The chain joins TRBV20-1 to TRBJ2-3; D gene unclear. V lost 2 bases, J lost 0 bases, and 12 bases lay in between. This CDR3 region has 15 residues. Germline CDR1 reads DFQATT; CDR2 reads SNEGSKA (reference sequence). CDR3 residues: CSARRHRGSTDTQYF. CDR3 DNA sequence: TGCAGTGCTAGACGGCACAGAGGCAGCACAGATACGCAGTATTTT.

The chain combines TRBV27 with TRBJ2-3, with D unclear. V was cut by 7 bases and J by 1 base, with 12 bases left in between. Looked up from germline, CDR1 is MNHEY and CDR2 is SMNVEV (reference sequence). The CDR3 is 14 amino acids. CDR3 in amino acids: CASKPGGRTDTQYF. The DNA of the CDR3 is TGTGCCAGCAAGCCGGGTGGGCGCACAGATACGCAGTATTTT.

For the CDR3, the DNA is TGTGCCAGCAGTTACCCCTTGACAGGGACCTACGAGCAGTACTTC. The encoded protein is CASSYPLTGTYEQYF. The chain has TRBV6-5 and TRBJ2-7; 7 positions match TRBD1. With V trimmed by 2 bases and J by 2 bases, 6 bases remained unmatched. Germline assignment: CDR1 MNHEY and CDR2 SVGAGI. This CDR3 region has 15 residues.

The chain uses TRBV6-5 and TRBJ2-5; D is perhaps TRBD1 (5 bases). This CDR3 contains 14 residues. In germline, CDR1 is MNHEY, CDR2 SVGAGI. V was cut by 6 bases and J by 3 bases, with 14 bases left in between. The CDR3: CASSRQGVEETQYF. CDR3 coding DNA: TGTGCCAGCAGCCGCCAGGGTGTGGAAGAGACCCAGTACTTC.

This clonotype was counted ten times or more. V gene TRBV7-9 combines with J gene TRBJ2-1; 7 bases align to TRBD2. Looked up from germline, CDR1 is SEHNR and CDR2 is FQNEAQ (reference sequence). V dropped 1 base and J dropped 8; count of bases not matched to a gene: 5. This CDR3 has 14 residues. The CDR3 bases are TGTGCCAGCAGCTTAGTGGGCGGGAGTCATGAGCAGTTCTTC. It codes for CASSLVGGSHEQFF.